This is a list of T cell receptor beta chains from one sample in a study of immune evolution from preneoplasia to lung adenocarcinoma. Profiling relied on immunoSEQ multiplex PCR, and the TCRdb table lists in-frame clones only, not all of them. The data contain 6,500 to 7,500 clones, 75% to 85% of them singletons. The sample comprised FFPE minimally invasive lung adenocarcinoma tissue. These receptors all stem from a person aged 65-85 years with lung adenocarcinoma. Both conserved end residues are part of each CDR3. D genes are given only for firm matches. Clone size appears in some rows only: once, few, many, or a class for an expanded clone.

>TRBV4-1|TRBJ2-3|-|few
CASSLDARGTADTQYF
TGCGCCAGCAGCCTGGACGCAAGGGGTACGGCAGATACGCAGTATTTT
>TRBV7-2|TRBJ2-7|-|-
CASSRRTDNEQYF
TGTGCCAGCAGCCGTAGAACGGACAACGAGCAGTACTTC
>TRBV18|TRBJ2-3|TRBD2|-
CASSPAGGTDTQYF
TGTGCCAGCTCACCCGCGGGAGGGACAGATACGCAGTATTTT
>TRBV30|TRBJ1-5|-|-
CAWRGQPNQPQHF
TGTGCCTGGAGAGGACAGCCAAATCAGCCCCAGCATTTT
>TRBV18|TRBJ1-1|-|-
CASSPVGKNTEAFF
TGTGCCAGCTCACCGGTAGGGAAGAACACTGAAGCTTTCTTT
>TRBV2|TRBJ1-4|-|-
CASRVLGNEKLFF
TGTGCCAGCAGGGTCCTGGGGAATGAAAAACTGTTTTTT
>TRBV2|TRBJ2-7|-|few
CASSGRTVGGYEQYF
TGTGCCAGCAGTGGGCGGACGGTGGGGGGCTACGAGCAGTACTTC
>TRBV2|TRBJ2-7|-|-
CASSLPPTRMGWEQYF
TGTGCCAGCAGCTTACCCCCGACTAGAATGGGGTGGGAGCAGTACTTC
>TRBV18|TRBJ1-3|-|-
CASSPLPPSGNTIYF
TGTGCCAGCTCACCACTTCCGCCCTCTGGAAACACCATATATTTT
>TRBV6-5|TRBJ1-2|-|-
CASYFYGYTF
TGTGCCAGCTATTTCTATGGCTACACCTTC
>TRBV6-1|TRBJ2-3|-|-
CASSETGAGWTDTQYF
TGTGCCAGCAGTGAAACTGGGGCAGGGTGGACAGATACGCAGTATTTT
>TRBV11-2|TRBJ2-2|TRBD1|-
CASSRGQANTGELFF
TGTGCCAGCAGCCGAGGACAGGCCAACACCGGGGAGCTGTTTTTT
>TRBV5-4|TRBJ2-3|-|-
CASSSDWADTQYF
TGTGCCAGCAGCTCGGATTGGGCAGATACGCAGTATTTT
>TRBV28|TRBJ2-7|TRBD1|-
CASSPGTGFGYEQYF
TGTGCCAGCAGTCCAGGGACAGGGTTTGGGTACGAACAGTACTTC
>TRBV6-4|TRBJ2-2|-|-
CASSVQGDGELFF
TGTGCCAGCAGTGTGCAAGGGGACGGGGAGCTGTTTTTT
>TRBV29-1|TRBJ1-1|-|-
CSGILGLGTEAFF
TGCAGCGGGATCTTGGGGTTGGGGACTGAAGCTTTCTTT
>TRBV19|TRBJ2-7|-|-
CASGRGDYEQYF
TGTGCCAGTGGCCGGGGAGACTACGAGCAGTACTTC
>TRBV9|TRBJ2-3|-|-
CASSVEWVTDTQYF
TGTGCCAGCAGCGTAGAGTGGGTCACAGATACGCAGTATTTT
>TRBV28|TRBJ2-2|-|-
CATLRGASAGELFF
TGTGCAACCCTCAGGGGGGCTTCTGCCGGGGAGCTGTTTTTT
>TRBV7-3|TRBJ2-3|-|few
CASSSGQLADTQYF
TGTGCCAGCAGCTCGGGGCAGCTGGCAGATACGCAGTATTTT
>TRBV4-3|TRBJ2-3|TRBD2|-
CASSQGTSGRAMDTQYF
TGCGCCAGCAGCCAAGGGACTAGCGGGAGGGCCATGGATACGCAGTATTTT
>TRBV25-1|TRBJ2-7|-|once
CASSEFRAYEQYF
TGTGCCAGCAGTGAGTTCAGGGCGTACGAGCAGTACTTC
>TRBV7-8|TRBJ1-1|-|-
CASSLSGQIAFF
TGTGCCAGCAGCCTATCTGGGCAGATCGCTTTCTTT
>TRBV27|TRBJ2-1|TRBD2|-
CASSRTSGRAVNEQFF
TGTGCCAGCAGCCGTACTAGCGGGAGGGCCGTAAATGAGCAGTTCTTC
>TRBV10-2|TRBJ2-7|TRBD2|-
CASSVGTSGSYEQYF
TGCGCCAGCAGTGTTGGGACTAGCGGCTCCTACGAGCAGTACTTC
>TRBV2|TRBJ2-7|TRBD1|-
CASSPTGDRGYEQYF
TGTGCCAGCAGCCCAACCGGAGACAGGGGCTACGAGCAGTACTTC
>TRBV2|TRBJ1-5|-|once
CASSEGQFQPQHF
TGTGCCAGCAGTGAAGGACAGTTCCAGCCCCAGCATTTT
>TRBV11-2|TRBJ2-7|TRBD2|-
CASSPRLARKTYEQYF
TGTGCCAGCAGCCCTCGACTAGCACGGAAAACCTACGAGCAGTACTTC